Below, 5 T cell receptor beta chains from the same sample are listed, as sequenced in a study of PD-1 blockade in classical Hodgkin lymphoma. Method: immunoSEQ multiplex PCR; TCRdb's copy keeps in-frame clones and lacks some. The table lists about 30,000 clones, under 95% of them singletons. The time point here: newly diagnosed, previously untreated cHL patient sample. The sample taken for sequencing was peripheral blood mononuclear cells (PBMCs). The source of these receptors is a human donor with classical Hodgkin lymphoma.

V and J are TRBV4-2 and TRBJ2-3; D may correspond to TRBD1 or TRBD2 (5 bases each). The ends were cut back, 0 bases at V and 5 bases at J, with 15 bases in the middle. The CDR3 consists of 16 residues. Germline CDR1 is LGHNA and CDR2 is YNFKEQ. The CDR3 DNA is TGTGCCAGCAGCCAAGAGAGGGGCGTTTTCCGAGATACGCAGTATTTT. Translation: CASSQERGVFRDTQYF.

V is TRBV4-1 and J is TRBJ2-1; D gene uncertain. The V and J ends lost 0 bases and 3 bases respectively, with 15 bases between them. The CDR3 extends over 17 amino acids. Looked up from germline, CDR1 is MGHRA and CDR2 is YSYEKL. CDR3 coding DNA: TGCGCCAGCAGCCAAGACCGGTATATGGCCTTCTACAATGAGCAGTTCTTC. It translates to CASSQDRYMAFYNEQFF.

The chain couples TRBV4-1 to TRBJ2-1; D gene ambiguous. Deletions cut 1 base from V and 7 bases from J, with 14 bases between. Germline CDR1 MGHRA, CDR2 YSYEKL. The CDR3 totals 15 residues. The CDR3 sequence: CASSQGPRGRNEQFF. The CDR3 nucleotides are TGCGCCAGCAGCCAAGGTCCCCGCGGTAGAAATGAGCAGTTCTTC.

In DNA, the CDR3 is TGTGCCAGCGGTACGGGCTCCTACAATGAGCAGTTCTTC. This gives the protein CASGTGSYNEQFF. The chain is built from TRBV27 and TRBJ2-1, with D unclear. Germline CDR1 and CDR2: MNHEY and SMNVEV (reference sequence). V was trimmed by 8 bases and J by 0 bases, leaving 8 bases between them. The CDR3 sequence is 13 residues long.

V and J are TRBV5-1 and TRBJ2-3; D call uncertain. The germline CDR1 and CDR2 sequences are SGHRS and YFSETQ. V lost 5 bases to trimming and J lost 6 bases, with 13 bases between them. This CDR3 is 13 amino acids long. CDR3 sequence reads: CASSRVSGDTQYF. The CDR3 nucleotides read TGCGCCAGCAGTCGGGTGTCTGGCGATACGCAGTATTTT. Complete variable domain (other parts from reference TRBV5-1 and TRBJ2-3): KAGVTQTPRYLIKTRGQQVTLSCSPISGHRSVSWYQQTPGQGLQFLFEYFSETQRNKGNFPGRFSGRQFSNSRSEMNVSTLELGDSALYLCASSRVSGDTQYFGPGTRLTVL.